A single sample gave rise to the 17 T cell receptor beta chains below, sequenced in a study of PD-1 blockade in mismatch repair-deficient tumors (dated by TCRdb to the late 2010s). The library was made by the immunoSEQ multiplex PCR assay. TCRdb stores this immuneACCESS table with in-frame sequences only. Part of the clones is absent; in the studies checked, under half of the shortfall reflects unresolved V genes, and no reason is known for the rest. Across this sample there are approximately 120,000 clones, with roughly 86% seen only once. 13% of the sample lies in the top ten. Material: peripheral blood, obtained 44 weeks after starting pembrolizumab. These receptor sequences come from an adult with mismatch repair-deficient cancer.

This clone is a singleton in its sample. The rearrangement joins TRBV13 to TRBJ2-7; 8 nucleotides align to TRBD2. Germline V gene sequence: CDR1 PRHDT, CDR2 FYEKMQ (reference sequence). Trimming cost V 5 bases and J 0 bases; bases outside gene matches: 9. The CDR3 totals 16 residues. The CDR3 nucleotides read TGTGCCAGCAGCCCCGGCCCGGGACTAGACTCCTACGAGCAGTACTTC. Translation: CASSPGPGLDSYEQYF.

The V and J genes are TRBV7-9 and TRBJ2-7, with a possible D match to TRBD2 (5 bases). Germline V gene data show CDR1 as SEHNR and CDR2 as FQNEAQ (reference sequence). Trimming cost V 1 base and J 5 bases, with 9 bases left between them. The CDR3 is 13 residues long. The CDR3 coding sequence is TGTGCCAGCAGCTTAGTAGCCGGGGACGAGCAGTACTTC. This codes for CASSLVAGDEQYF. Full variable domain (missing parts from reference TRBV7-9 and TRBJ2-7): DTGVSQNPRHKITKRGQNVTFRCDPISEHNRLYWYRQTLGQGPEFLTYFQNEAQLEKSRLLSDRFSAERPKGSFSTLEIQRTEQGDSAMYLCASSLVAGDEQYFGPGTRLTVT.

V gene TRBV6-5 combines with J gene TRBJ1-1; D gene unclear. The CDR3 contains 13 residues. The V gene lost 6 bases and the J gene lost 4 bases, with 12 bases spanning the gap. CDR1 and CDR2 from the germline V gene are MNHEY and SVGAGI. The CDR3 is CASRTPSVTEAFF. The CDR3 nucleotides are TGTGCCAGCAGGACCCCCAGTGTCACTGAAGCTTTCTTT.

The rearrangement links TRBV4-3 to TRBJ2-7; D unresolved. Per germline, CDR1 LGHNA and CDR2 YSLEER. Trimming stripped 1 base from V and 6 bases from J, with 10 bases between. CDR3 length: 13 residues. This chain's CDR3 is CASSQVGVPEQYF. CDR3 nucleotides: TGCGCCAGCAGCCAAGTTGGGGTCCCCGAGCAGTACTTC.

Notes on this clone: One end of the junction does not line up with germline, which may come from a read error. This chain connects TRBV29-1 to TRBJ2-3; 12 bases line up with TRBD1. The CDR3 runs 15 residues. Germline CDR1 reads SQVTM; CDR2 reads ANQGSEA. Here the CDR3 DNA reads TGCAGCGTGGAAGGGACAGGGGGCCCAACAGATACGCAGTATTTT. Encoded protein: CSVEGTGGPTDTQYF.

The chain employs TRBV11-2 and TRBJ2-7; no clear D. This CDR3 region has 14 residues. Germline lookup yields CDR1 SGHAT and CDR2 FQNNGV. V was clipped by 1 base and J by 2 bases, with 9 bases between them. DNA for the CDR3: TGTGCCAGCAGCTTAGGGGCAGCTGCCTACGAGCAGTACTTC. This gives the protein CASSLGAAAYEQYF.

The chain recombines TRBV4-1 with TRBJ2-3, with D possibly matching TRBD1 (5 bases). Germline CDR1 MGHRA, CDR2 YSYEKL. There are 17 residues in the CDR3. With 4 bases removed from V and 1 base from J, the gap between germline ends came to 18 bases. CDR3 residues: CASSRKQGIGGTDTQYF. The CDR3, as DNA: TGCGCCAGCAGCCGGAAGCAGGGAATAGGGGGCACAGATACGCAGTATTTT.

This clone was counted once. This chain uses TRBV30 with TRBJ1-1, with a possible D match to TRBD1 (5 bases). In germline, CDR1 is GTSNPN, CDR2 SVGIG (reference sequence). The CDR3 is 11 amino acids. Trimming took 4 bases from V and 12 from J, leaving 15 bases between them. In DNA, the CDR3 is TGTGCCTGGAACCTACGGGACCGAACTTTCTTT. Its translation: CAWNLRDRTFF.

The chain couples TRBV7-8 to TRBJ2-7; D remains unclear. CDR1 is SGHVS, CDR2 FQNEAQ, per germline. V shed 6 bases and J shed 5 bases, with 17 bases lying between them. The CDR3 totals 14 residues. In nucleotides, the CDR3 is TGTGCCAGCAGATTCGCTCCCCTGGGCGACGAGCAGTACTTC. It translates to CASRFAPLGDEQYF. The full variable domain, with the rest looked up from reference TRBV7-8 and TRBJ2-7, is GAGVSQSPRYKVAKRGQDVALRCDPISGHVSLFWYQQALGQGPEFLTYFQNEAQLDKSGLPSDRFFAERPEGSVSTLKIQRTQQEDSAVYLCASRFAPLGDEQYFGPGTRLTVT.

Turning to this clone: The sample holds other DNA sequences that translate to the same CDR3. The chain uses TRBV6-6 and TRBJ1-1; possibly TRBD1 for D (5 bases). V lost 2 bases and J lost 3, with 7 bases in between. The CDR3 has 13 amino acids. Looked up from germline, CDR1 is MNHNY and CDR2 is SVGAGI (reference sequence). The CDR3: CASSYRGDTEAFF. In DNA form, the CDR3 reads TGTGCCAGCAGTTACCGGGGCGACACTGAAGCTTTCTTT.

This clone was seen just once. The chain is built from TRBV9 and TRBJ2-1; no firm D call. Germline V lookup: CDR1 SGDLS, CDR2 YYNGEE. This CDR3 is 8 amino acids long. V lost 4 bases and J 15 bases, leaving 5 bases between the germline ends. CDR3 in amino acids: CASSSRFF. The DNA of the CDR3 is TGTGCCAGCAGCTCCAGGTTCTTC.

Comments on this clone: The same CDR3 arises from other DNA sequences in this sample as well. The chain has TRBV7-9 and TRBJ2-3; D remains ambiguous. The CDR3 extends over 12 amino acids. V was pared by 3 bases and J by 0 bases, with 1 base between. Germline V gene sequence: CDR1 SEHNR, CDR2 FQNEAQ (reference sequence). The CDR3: CASSFSTDTQYF. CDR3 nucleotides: TGTGCCAGCAGCTTTAGCACAGATACGCAGTATTTT.

This CDR3 is CASSLDAKTGGASVNTEAFF. In DNA, the CDR3 is TGTGCCAGCAGCTTAGACGCAAAGACAGGGGGCGCCTCCGTGAACACTGAAGCTTTCTTT. This sequence joins TRBV7-3 and TRBJ1-1; 10 bases line up with TRBD1. There are 20 residues in the CDR3. Germline CDR1 reads SGHTA; CDR2 reads FQGTGA. V dropped 2 bases and J dropped 0; count of bases not matched to a gene: 15.

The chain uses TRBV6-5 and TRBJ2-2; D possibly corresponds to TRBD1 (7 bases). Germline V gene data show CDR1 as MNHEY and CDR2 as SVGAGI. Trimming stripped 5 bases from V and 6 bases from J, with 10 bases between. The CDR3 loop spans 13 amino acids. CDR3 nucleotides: TGTGCCAGCAGTGACAGGGAGGCCGGGGAGCTGTTTTTT. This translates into CASSDREAGELFF.

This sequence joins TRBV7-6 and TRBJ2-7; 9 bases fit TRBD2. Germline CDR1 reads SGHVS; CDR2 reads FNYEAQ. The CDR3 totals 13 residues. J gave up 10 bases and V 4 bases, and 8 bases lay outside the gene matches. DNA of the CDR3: TGTGCCAGCAGCTCCCAGACTAGCGGAATACAGTACTTC. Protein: CASSSQTSGIQYF.

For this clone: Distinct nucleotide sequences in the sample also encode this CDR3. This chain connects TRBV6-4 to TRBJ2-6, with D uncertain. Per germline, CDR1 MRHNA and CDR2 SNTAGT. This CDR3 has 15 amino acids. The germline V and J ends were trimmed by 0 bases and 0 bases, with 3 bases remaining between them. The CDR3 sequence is CASSDSHSGANVLTF. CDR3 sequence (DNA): TGTGCCAGCAGTGACTCGCACTCTGGGGCCAACGTCCTGACTTTC.

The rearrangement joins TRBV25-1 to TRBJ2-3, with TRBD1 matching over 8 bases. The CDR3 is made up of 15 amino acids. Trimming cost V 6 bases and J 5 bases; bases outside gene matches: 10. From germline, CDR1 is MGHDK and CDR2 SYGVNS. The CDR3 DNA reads TGTGCCAGCAGCCGTGCGGGACAGGCCGGAGATACGCAGTATTTT. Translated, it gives CASSRAGQAGDTQYF.